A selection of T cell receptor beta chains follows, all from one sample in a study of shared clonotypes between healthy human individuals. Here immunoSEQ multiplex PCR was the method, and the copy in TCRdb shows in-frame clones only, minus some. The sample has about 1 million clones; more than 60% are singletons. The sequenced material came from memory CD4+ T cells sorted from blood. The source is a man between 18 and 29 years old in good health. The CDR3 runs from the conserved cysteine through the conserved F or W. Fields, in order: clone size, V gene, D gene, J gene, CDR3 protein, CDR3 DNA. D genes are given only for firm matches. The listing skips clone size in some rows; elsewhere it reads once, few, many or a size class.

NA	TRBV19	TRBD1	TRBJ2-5	CASSNPGQGKETQYF	TGTGCCAGTAGTAACCCGGGACAGGGGAAAGAGACCCAGTACTTC
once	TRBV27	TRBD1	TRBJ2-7	CASSLFSGDRGLPYEQYF	TGTGCCAGCAGTTTATTCTCTGGGGACAGGGGGCTTCCCTACGAGCAGTACTTC
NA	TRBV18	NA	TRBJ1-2	CASSPGQQPNGYGYTF	TGTGCCAGCTCACCGGGACAACAACCTAACGGCTATGGCTACACCTTC
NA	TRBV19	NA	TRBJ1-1	CASSREGNTEAFF	TGTGCCAGTAGTAGGGAGGGGAACACTGAAGCTTTCTTT
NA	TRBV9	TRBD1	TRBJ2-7	CASKGQGPTYEQYF	TGTGCCAGCAAAGGACAGGGGCCCACCTACGAGCAGTACTTC
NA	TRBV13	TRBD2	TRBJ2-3	CASSPPLAGVSDTQYF	TGTGCCAGCAGCCCACCACTAGCGGGGGTATCAGATACGCAGTATTTT
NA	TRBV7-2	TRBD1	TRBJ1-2	CASSSRTGDYGYTF	TGTGCCAGCAGCTCCAGAACAGGGGACTATGGCTACACCTTC
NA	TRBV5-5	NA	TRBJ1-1	CASSRTGSGTEAFF	TGTGCCAGCAGCCGTACAGGGTCCGGCACTGAAGCTTTCTTT
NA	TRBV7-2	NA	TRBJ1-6	CASSPDTITHSPLHF	TGTGCCAGCAGCCCGGACACAATCACCCATTCACCCCTCCACTTT
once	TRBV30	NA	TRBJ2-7	CAWSVSRGGYEQYF	TGTGCCTGGAGTGTAAGCCGAGGAGGTTACGAGCAGTACTTC
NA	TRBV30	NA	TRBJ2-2	CAWSAQGYRELFF	TGTGCCTGGAGTGCCCAGGGTTACAGGGAGCTGTTTTTT
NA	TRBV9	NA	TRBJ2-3	CASSADLTDTQYF	TGTGCCAGCAGCGCAGACCTCACAGATACGCAGTATTTT
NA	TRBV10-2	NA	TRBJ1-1	CASMGGLSTEAFF	TGCGCCAGCATGGGGGGTTTAAGCACTGAAGCTTTCTTT
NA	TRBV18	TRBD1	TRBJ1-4	CASSPTGGSGEKLFF	TGTGCCAGCTCACCAACAGGGGGAAGCGGTGAAAAACTGTTTTTT
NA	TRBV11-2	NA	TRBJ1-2	CASSHTSNYGYTF	TGTGCCAGCAGCCACACCAGTAACTATGGCTACACCTTC
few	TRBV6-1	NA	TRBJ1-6	CASGQVSPLHF	TGTGCCAGCGGGCAGGTCTCACCCCTCCACTTT
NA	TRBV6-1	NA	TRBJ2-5	CASSERQETQYF	TGTGCCAGCAGTGAACGGCAGGAGACCCAGTACTTC
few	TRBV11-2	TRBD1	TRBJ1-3	CASSAGTGAGNTIYF	TGTGCCAGCAGCGCCGGGACAGGGGCTGGAAACACCATATATTTT
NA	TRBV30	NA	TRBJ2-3	CAWSQGWTDTQYF	TGTGCCTGGAGTCAGGGTTGGACAGATACGCAGTATTTT
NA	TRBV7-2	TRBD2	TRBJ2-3	CASSSIAGVWTDTQYF	TGTGCCAGCAGCTCAATAGCGGGGGTATGGACAGATACGCAGTATTTT
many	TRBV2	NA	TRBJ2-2	CASRQEFGELFF	TGTGCCAGCAGGCAAGAGTTCGGGGAGCTGTTTTTT
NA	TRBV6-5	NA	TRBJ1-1	CASSYSGGTDEAFF	TGTGCCAGCAGTTACTCGGGAGGGACCGATGAAGCTTTCTTT
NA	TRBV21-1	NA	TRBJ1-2	CASSKDLDRHYGYTF	TGTGCCAGCAGCAAAGACCTAGACAGACACTATGGCTACACCTTC
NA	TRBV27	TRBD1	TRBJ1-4	CASRSLYRGKGEKLFF	TGTGCCAGCAGGTCCTTGTACAGGGGTAAAGGGGAAAAACTGTTTTTT
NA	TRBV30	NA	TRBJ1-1	CAWRPRNTEAFF	TGTGCCTGGAGGCCTCGGAACACTGAAGCTTTCTTT
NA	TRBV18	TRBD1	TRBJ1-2	CASSPLDRSLPNYGYTF	TGTGCCAGCTCACCATTGGACAGGTCCCTACCTAACTATGGCTACACCTTC
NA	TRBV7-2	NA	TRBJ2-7	CASSLRFGSTAVDEQYF	TGTGCCAGCAGCTTAAGGTTCGGGTCGACGGCAGTCGACGAGCAGTACTTC
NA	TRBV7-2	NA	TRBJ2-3	CASSSVGEGSTDTQYF	TGTGCCAGCAGCTCCGTCGGTGAGGGATCCACAGATACGCAGTATTTT
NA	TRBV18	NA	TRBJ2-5	CASSPKTGQETQYF	TGTGCCAGCTCACCTAAGACAGGACAAGAGACCCAGTACTTC
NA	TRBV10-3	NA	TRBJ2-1	CAINAGLNNEQFF	TGTGCCATCAATGCGGGACTCAACAATGAGCAGTTCTTC
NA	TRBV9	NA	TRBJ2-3	CASSLTGTPTADTQYF	TGTGCCAGCAGCCTTACCGGGACACCTACGGCGGATACGCAGTATTTT
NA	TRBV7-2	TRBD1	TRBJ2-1	CASSKGTGRAVEQFF	TGTGCCAGCAGCAAGGGGACAGGGAGGGCGGTAGAGCAGTTCTTC
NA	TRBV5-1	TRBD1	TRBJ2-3	CASRIGQGGSDTQYF	TGCGCCAGCAGGATTGGACAGGGGGGCTCAGATACGCAGTATTTT
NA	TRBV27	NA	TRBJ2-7	CASSLLPQGSEQYF	TGTGCCAGCAGTTTATTGCCCCAGGGGTCCGAGCAGTACTTC
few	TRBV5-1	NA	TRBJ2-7	CASSLVLADAGEQYF	TGCGCCAGCAGCTTGGTGTTAGCGGACGCGGGGGAGCAGTACTTC
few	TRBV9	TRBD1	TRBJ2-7	CASSARTGSSYEQYF	TGTGCCAGCAGCGCACGGACAGGGTCTTCCTACGAGCAGTACTTC
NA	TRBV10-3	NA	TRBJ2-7	CAISSLYEQYF	TGTGCCATCAGTTCCCTATACGAGCAGTACTTC
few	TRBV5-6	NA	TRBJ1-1	CASSLRGPNTEAFF	TGTGCCAGCAGCTTGAGAGGGCCCAACACTGAAGCTTTCTTT
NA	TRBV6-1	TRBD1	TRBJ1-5	CASESDRANNQPQHF	TGTGCCAGCGAATCCGACAGGGCCAACAATCAGCCCCAGCATTTT
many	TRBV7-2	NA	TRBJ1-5	CASSSGERTNQPQHF	TGTGCCAGCAGCTCGGGGGAGAGGACCAATCAGCCCCAGCATTTT
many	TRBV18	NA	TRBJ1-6	CASSPSPPGLQPLHF	TGTGCCAGCTCACCATCACCTCCAGGGTTACAACCCCTCCACTTT
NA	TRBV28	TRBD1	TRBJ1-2	CASSQSSTGGYGYTF	TGTGCCAGCAGCCAAAGTTCTACAGGGGGTTATGGCTACACCTTC
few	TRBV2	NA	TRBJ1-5	CASSERGGAGSNQPQHF	TGTGCCAGCAGTGAACGTGGGGGAGCGGGTAGCAATCAGCCCCAGCATTTT
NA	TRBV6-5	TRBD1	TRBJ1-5	CASKRGTGAHQPQHF	TGTGCCAGCAAGCGCGGGACAGGGGCCCATCAGCCCCAGCATTTT
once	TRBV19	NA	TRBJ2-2	CASSGDNTGELFF	TGTGCCAGTAGCGGTGACAACACCGGGGAGCTGTTTTTT
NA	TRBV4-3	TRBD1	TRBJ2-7	CASSQDLTGGFREQYF	TGCGCCAGCAGCCAAGATTTGACAGGGGGCTTTCGGGAGCAGTACTTC
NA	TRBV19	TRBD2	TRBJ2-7	CASSLELAGGEQYF	TGTGCCAGTAGTCTAGAACTAGCGGGAGGCGAGCAGTACTTC